The 9 T cell receptor beta chains reported below all come from one sample, sequenced in a study of shared clonotypes between healthy human individuals. The protocol was immunoSEQ multiplex PCR, while the TCRdb copy is restricted to in-frame clones and leaves out a portion. This table has some 480,000 clones, roughly 85% appearing once. Sequences were obtained from PBMCs. The source of these receptors is a woman aged 40 to 50 in good health. Some clones in this sample may be carry-over from other donors' samples.

In its sample, this clone was seen a few times. The chain links TRBV4-3 to TRBJ2-3; no definite D call. V was shortened by 1 base and J by 6 bases, with 8 bases between the two germline ends. CDR1 and CDR2 (germline): LGHNA, YSLEER. This CDR3 has 13 residues. CDR3 region: CASSQASMDTQYF. Here the CDR3 DNA reads TGCGCCAGCAGCCAAGCTAGTATGGATACGCAGTATTTT.

The table lists this clone with many counts. This chain joins TRBV10-3 and TRBJ2-1, with D hard to call. Deletions cut 0 bases from V and 0 bases from J, with 3 bases between. There are 14 residues in the CDR3. Germline assignment: CDR1 ENHRY and CDR2 SYGVKD. The CDR3 spells CAISESTSYNEQFF. In nucleotides, the CDR3 is TGTGCCATCAGTGAGTCAACCTCCTACAATGAGCAGTTCTTC.

V usage is TRBV9 and J usage is TRBJ2-5, with 8 bases that match TRBD2. Germline CDR1 SGDLS, CDR2 YYNGEE. The CDR3 is made up of 14 amino acids. V trimming: 4 bases; J trimming: 2 bases; junction bases outside the gene matches: 4. The CDR3 sequence: CASSSGTRQETQYF. In DNA form, the CDR3 reads TGTGCCAGCAGCTCCGGGACTAGACAAGAGACCCAGTACTTC.

This chain joins TRBV9 and TRBJ2-5; the D gene is possibly TRBD1 (6 bases). This CDR3 has 15 amino acids. V dropped 0 bases and J dropped 5 bases, with 14 bases sitting between them. The germline V gene has CDR1 SGDLS and CDR2 YYNGEE. The CDR3 region is CASSVGAGDGETQYF. DNA for the CDR3: TGTGCCAGCAGCGTAGGAGCAGGGGATGGGGAGACCCAGTACTTC.

This sequence joins TRBV7-9 and TRBJ2-2, with D perhaps matching TRBD2 (6 bases). Trimming removed 4 bases from V and 8 bases from J, with 14 bases in between. The CDR3 is made up of 14 amino acids. The germline V gene has CDR1 SEHNR and CDR2 FQNEAQ (reference sequence). The CDR3 bases are TGTGCCAGCAGCTCGGACTATCGGGGAGGGGAGCTGTTTTTT. It is translated as CASSSDYRGGELFF.

V is TRBV5-4 and J is TRBJ1-6, with D perhaps TRBD1 (5 bases). Germline CDR1 is SGHNT and CDR2 is YYREEE (reference sequence). The V gene lost 4 bases and the J gene lost 6 bases, with 17 bases spanning the gap. This CDR3 has 16 residues. The CDR3 DNA is TGTGCCAGCAGCCAGGACGTCCGGGGGGGTAATTCACCCCTCCACTTT. Translation gives CASSQDVRGGNSPLHF.

The chain has TRBV7-9 and TRBJ1-3, with D hard to call. There are 14 residues in the CDR3. Germline V lookup: CDR1 SEHNR, CDR2 FQNEAQ (reference sequence). The V and J ends lost 5 bases and 0 bases respectively, with 8 bases between them. Here the CDR3 reads CASSAQYSGNTIYF. CDR3 DNA sequence: TGTGCCAGCAGCGCGCAGTACTCTGGAAACACCATATATTTT.

This chain uses TRBV21-1 with TRBJ2-5. TRBV21-1 has pseudogene status. The CDR3 totals 12 residues. The CDR3 DNA reads as TGTGCCTGCAAGGCGACCCAAGAGACCCAGTACTTC. Protein sequence: CACKATQETQYF.

The rearrangement uses TRBV7-9 and TRBJ2-3; no clear D. This CDR3 contains 15 residues. The V and J ends lost 4 bases and 0 bases respectively, with 11 bases between them. From germline, CDR1 is SEHNR and CDR2 FQNEAQ (reference sequence). The CDR3 nucleotides are TGTGCCAGCAGCTCATTGACAACTAGCACAGATACGCAGTATTTT. It specifies CASSSLTTSTDTQYF.